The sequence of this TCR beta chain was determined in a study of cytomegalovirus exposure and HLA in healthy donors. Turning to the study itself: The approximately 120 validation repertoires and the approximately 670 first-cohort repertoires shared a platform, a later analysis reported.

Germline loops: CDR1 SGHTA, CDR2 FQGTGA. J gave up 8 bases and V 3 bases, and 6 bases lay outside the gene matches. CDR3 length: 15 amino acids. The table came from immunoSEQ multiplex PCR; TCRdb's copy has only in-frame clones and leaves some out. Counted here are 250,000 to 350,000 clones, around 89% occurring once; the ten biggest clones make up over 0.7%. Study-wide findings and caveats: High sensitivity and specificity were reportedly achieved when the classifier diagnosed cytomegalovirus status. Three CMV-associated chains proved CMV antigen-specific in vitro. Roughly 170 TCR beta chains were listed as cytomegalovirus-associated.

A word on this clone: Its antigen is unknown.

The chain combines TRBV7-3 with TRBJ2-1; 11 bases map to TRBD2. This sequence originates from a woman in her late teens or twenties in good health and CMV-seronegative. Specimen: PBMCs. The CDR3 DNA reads TGTGCCAGCAGCTTGGGGCTAGCGGGAGGAGATGAGCAGTTCTTC. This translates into CASSLGLAGGDEQFF.